This TCR beta chain appears in the sequencing data of a study of graft-versus-host responses after intestinal transplantation. Study at large: Those transplanted obtained multivisceral, liver-intestinal, or isolated intestinal grafts. Each patient got anti-thymocyte globulin induction, then tacrolimus and steroids for three to four years.

Of note for this clone: The antigen remains undetermined.

The V end was cut by 6 bases, the J end by 4 bases, with 18 bases between. In germline, CDR1 is LNHDA, CDR2 SQIVND (reference sequence). The length of the CDR3 is 15 residues. Findings of the study overall: GvH clones occurred in recipient marrow; some first appeared in ileum or blood.

Profiling relied on immunoSEQ multiplex PCR, and the TCRdb table lists in-frame clones only, not all of them. This sample has some 150,000 clones, with about nine tenths found just once. The receptor was isolated from a human donor who received an intestinal transplant. The sample here was unstimulated CD4+ T cells sorted from spleen or lymph node cells, taken before intestinal transplant. The J gene is TRBJ1-1, the V gene TRBV19, with D possibly TRBD1 on 5 matching bases. CDR3 nucleotides: TGTGCCAGTAGCGACTTCAGGGCCGGGAGCACTGAAGCTTTCTTT. Translation gives CASSDFRAGSTEAFF.